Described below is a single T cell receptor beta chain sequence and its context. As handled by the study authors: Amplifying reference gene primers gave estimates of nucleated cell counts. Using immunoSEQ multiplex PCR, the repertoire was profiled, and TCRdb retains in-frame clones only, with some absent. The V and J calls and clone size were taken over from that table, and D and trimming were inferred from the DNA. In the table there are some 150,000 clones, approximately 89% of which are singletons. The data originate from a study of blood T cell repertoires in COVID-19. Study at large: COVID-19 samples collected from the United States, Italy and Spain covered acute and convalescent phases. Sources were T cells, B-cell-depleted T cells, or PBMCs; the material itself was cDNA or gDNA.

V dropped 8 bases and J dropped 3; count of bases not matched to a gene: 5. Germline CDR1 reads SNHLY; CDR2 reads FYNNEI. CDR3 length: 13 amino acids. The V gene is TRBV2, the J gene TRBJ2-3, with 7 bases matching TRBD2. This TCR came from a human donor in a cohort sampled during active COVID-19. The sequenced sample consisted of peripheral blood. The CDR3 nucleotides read TGTGCCAGCGAAAGGGGAGGGACAGATACGCAGTATTTT. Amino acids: CASERGGTDTQYF.